Sequencing of this TCR beta chain was carried out in a study of T cell responses to AZD1222 COVID-19 vaccine. Of note for this clone: The antigen remains unidentified.

The assay was immunoSEQ multiplex PCR, and TCRdb's table has in-frame clones only and misses some. The data contain 20,000 or so clones, 89% of them singletons. Overall study findings and caveats: The study sampled repertoires only after the peak T cell response. Spike-specific TCRs gained breadth and depth after people received two AZD1222 doses. Clonal diversity may have been underestimated, and the donors were mostly white British, with more females than males.

The CDR3 has 15 amino acids. In germline, CDR1 is LNHDA, CDR2 SQIVND (reference sequence). The trim removed 6 bases at V and 4 bases at J, leaving 9 bases unmatched. This sample comprised peripheral blood, obtained 28 days after the second AZD1222 dose. The rearrangement joins TRBV19 to TRBJ1-5; 7 bases are shared with TRBD1. The source of this sequence is an adult who received the AZD1222 COVID-19 vaccine. The CDR3 nucleotides are TGTGCCAGTAGAATGGGACAGAGAGGGAATCAGCCCCAGCATTTT. It yields the protein CASRMGQRGNQPQHF.